A single sample gave rise to the 10 T cell receptor beta chains below, sequenced in a study of OX40 agonist ivuxolimab in advanced cancers. Sequenced by immunoSEQ multiplex PCR; TCRdb stores in-frame clones only, minus some. The table includes around 100,000 clones, approximately 89% detected once. Sequences were derived from CD4+ or CD8+ T cells sorted from blood, sampled in a trial of the OX40 agonist ivuxolimab. These receptors all come from an adult with an advanced solid tumor such as melanoma, head and neck, liver or kidney cancer.

The CDR3 here is CASATQRDYRDTQYF. In DNA form, the CDR3 reads TGTGCCAGCGCAACACAGCGGGACTATAGGGATACGCAGTATTTT. The V gene is TRBV6-1, the J gene TRBJ2-3; 7 nucleotides align to TRBD2. Trimming removed 8 bases from V and 6 bases from J; junction bases left unmatched: 14. This CDR3 has 15 residues. The V gene's germline CDR1 is MNHNS and CDR2 SASEGT.

The chain joins TRBV5-4 to TRBJ1-4, with a weak D call TRBD1 (5 bases). Trimming took off 4 bases at V and 7 bases at J, with 11 bases between the two ends. The CDR3 contains 13 residues. Germline V lookup: CDR1 SGHNT, CDR2 YYREEE (reference sequence). DNA for the CDR3: TGTGCCAGCAGCCCTGGAAGGGGTGAAAAACTGTTTTTT. This translates into CASSPGRGEKLFF.

There are a few counts of this clone. The chain links TRBV5-1 to TRBJ1-1; D is undetermined. The germline V gene encodes CDR1 SGHRS and CDR2 YFSETQ. V lost 0 bases and J lost 1, with 4 bases in between. CDR3 length: 13 amino acids. The CDR3 spells CASSLGGNTEAFF. Written as DNA, the CDR3 is TGCGCCAGCAGCTTGGGGGGGAACACTGAAGCTTTCTTT. The full variable domain, in which reference TRBV5-1 and TRBJ1-1 provide the parts outside the CDR3, is KAGVTQTPRYLIKTRGQQVTLSCSPISGHRSVSWYQQTPGQGLQFLFEYFSETQRNKGNFPGRFSGRQFSNSRSEMNVSTLELGDSALYLCASSLGGNTEAFFGQGTRLTVV.

This rearrangement joins TRBV5-4 to TRBJ2-1, with D possibly called TRBD1 or TRBD2 (6 bases each). CDR1 is SGHNT, CDR2 YYREEE, per germline (reference sequence). The CDR3 has 15 amino acids. Deletions cut 1 base from V and 5 bases from J, with 13 bases between. CDR3 DNA sequence: TGTGCCAGCAGCTTGCGGCTAGGGGGGAACAATGAGCAGTTCTTC. Its translation is CASSLRLGGNNEQFF.

This CDR3 reads CASSQEWGLNSPLHF. In nucleotides, the CDR3 is TGTGCCAGCAGCCAAGAATGGGGTCTTAATTCACCCCTCCACTTT. The J gene is TRBJ1-6, the V gene TRBV14; D unresolved. This CDR3 region has 15 residues. Germline V lookup: CDR1 SGHDN, CDR2 FVKESK. Deletions cut 0 bases from V and 6 bases from J, with 9 bases between.

The chain links TRBV19 to TRBJ2-7; 12 bases map to TRBD1. Trimming took 7 bases from V and 8 from J; bases not matched to a gene: 12. The CDR3 extends over 15 amino acids. The germline V gene has CDR1 LNHDA and CDR2 SQIVND (reference sequence). This CDR3 reads CASTPGQGAVRQQYF. The CDR3 DNA reads as TGTGCCAGTACCCCGGGACAGGGGGCGGTTCGGCAGCAGTACTTC.

This clone was counted once. This sequence joins TRBV6-5 and TRBJ2-2; maybe TRBD1 (5 bases). Germline V gene data show CDR1 as MNHEY and CDR2 as SVGAGI. CDR3 length: 16 residues. V dropped 2 bases and J dropped 5 bases, with 15 bases sitting between them. CDR3 in amino acids: CASSYRAPPGTGELFF. The CDR3 coding sequence is TGTGCCAGCAGTTACCGGGCCCCGCCAGGGACCGGGGAGCTGTTTTTT.

The rearrangement links TRBV27 to TRBJ1-2, with 12 bases that match TRBD1. Germline CDR1 and CDR2: MNHEY and SMNVEV (reference sequence). The length of the CDR3 is 15 residues. V shed 1 base and J 8 bases; nucleotides not matched to a gene: 5. In DNA, the CDR3 is TGTGCCAGCAGTTTATGGGGGACAGGGGGCGGAGGCTACACCTTC. It specifies CASSLWGTGGGGYTF.

This rearrangement joins TRBV5-1 to TRBJ1-1; weak D call: TRBD1 (6 bases). Trimming took 3 bases from V and 3 from J, leaving 12 bases between them. Germline V CDR1 and CDR2: SGHRS, YFSETQ. The CDR3 sequence is 14 residues long. The CDR3 spells CASSWQGQDTEAFF. In nucleotides, the CDR3 is TGCGCCAGCAGCTGGCAGGGGCAGGACACTGAAGCTTTCTTT. The variable domain in full, with the rest retrieved from reference TRBV5-1 and TRBJ1-1, is KAGVTQTPRYLIKTRGQQVTLSCSPISGHRSVSWYQQTPGQGLQFLFEYFSETQRNKGNFPGRFSGRQFSNSRSEMNVSTLELGDSALYLCASSWQGQDTEAFFGQGTRLTVV.

The J gene is TRBJ2-1, the V gene TRBV7-2, with TRBD2 identical over 9 bases. The V gene end was trimmed by 7 bases and the J gene end by 10 bases; junction bases not matched to a gene: 11. Germline CDR1 and CDR2: SGHTA and FQGNSA. This CDR3 has 14 amino acids. The CDR3 bases are TGTGCCAGCAATAGGGCGGGGGGGCTCCACGAGCAGTTCTTC. The encoded protein is CASNRAGGLHEQFF.